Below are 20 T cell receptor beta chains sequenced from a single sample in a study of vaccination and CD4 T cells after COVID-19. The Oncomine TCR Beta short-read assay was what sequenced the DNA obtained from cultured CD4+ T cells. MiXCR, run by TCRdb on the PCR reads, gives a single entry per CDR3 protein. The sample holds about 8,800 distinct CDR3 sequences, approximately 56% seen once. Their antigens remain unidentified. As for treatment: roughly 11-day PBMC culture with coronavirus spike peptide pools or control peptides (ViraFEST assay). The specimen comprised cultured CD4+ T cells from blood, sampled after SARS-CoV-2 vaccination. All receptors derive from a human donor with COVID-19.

The CDR3 DNA reads as TGTGCCAGCAGCTGGGAACAGGGATTTGGTCAAGAGACCCAGTACTTC. Its translation: CASSWEQGFGQETQYF. V gene TRBV5-4 combines with J gene TRBJ2-5; D may be TRBD1 (6 bases). V lost 3 bases, J lost 2 bases, and 17 bases lay in between. The CDR3 extends over 16 amino acids. Germline values: CDR1 SGHNT, CDR2 YYREEE (reference sequence).

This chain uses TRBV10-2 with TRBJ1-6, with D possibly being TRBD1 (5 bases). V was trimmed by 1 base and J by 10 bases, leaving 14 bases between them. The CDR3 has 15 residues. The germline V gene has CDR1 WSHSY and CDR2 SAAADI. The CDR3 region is CASSELAGRESPLHF. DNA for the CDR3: TGCGCCAGCAGTGAGTTAGCCGGCAGGGAATCACCCCTCCACTTT.

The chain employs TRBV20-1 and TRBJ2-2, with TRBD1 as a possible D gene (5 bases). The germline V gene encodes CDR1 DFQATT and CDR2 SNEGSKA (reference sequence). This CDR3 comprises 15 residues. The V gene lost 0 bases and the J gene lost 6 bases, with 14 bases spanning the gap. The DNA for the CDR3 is TGCAGTGCTAGAGATCCCGCAGGGCCCCCCGGGGAGCTGTTTTTT. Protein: CSARDPAGPPGELFF.

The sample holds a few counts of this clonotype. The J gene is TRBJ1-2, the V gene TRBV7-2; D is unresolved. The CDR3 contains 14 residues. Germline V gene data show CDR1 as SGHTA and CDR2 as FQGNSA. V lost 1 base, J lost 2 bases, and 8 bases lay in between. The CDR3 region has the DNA TGTGCCAGCAGCTTAGGGGCAAGGAACTATGGCTACACCTTC. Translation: CASSLGARNYGYTF.

CDR3 in DNA: TGTGCCAGCAGCAAAGAGCGGGGGGAGGGGGATGAAGATGAGCAGTTCTTC. Amino acid sequence: CASSKERGEGDEDEQFF. V gene TRBV21-1 combines with J gene TRBJ2-1; the listed D gene, TRBD2, was not tested against the DNA. TRBV21-1 represents a pseudogene. The CDR3 has 17 residues.

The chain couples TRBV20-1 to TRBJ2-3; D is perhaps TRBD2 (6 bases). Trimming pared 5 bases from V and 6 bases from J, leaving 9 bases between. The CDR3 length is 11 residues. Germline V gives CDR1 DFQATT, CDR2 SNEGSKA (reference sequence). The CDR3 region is CSAASDDTQYF. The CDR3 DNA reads TGCAGTGCTGCTAGCGACGATACGCAGTATTTT.

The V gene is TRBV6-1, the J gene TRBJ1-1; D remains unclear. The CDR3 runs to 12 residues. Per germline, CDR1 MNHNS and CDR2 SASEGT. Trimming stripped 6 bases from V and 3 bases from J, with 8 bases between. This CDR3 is CASSQTDTEAFF. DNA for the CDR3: TGTGCCAGCAGCCAAACGGACACTGAAGCTTTCTTT.

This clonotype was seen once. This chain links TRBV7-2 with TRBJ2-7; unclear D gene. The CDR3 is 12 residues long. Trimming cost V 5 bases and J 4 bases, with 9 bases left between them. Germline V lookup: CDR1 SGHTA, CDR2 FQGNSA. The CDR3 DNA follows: TGTGCCAGCAGCGACTCCATTTACGAGCAGTACTTC. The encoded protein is CASSDSIYEQYF.

This chain's CDR3 is CSASPGNTQYF. In nucleotides, the CDR3 is TGCAGTGCTAGCCCCGGGAATACGCAGTATTTT. The chain couples TRBV20-1 to TRBJ2-3, with D perhaps matching TRBD2 (5 bases). Germline CDR1 reads DFQATT; CDR2 reads SNEGSKA (reference sequence). Trimming pared 3 bases from V and 7 bases from J, leaving 8 bases between. There are 11 residues in the CDR3.

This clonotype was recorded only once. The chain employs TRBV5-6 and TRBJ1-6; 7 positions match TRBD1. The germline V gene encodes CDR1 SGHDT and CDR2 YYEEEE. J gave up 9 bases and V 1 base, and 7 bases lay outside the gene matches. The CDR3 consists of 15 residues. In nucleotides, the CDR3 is TGTGCCAGCAGCTTGCGGGACAGAGTCGTTTCACCCCTCCACTTT. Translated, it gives CASSLRDRVVSPLHF.

CDR3 loop: CASSPEQGRGETQYF. The CDR3 bases are TGTGCCAGCTCACCAGAACAGGGGAGGGGAGAGACCCAGTACTTC. The rearrangement links TRBV18 to TRBJ2-5; either TRBD1 or TRBD2 may supply D (7 bases each). Trimming shortened V by 2 bases and J by 4 bases, and 14 bases separated the two germline ends. Germline V gives CDR1 KGHSH, CDR2 LQKENI. The CDR3 sequence is 15 residues long.

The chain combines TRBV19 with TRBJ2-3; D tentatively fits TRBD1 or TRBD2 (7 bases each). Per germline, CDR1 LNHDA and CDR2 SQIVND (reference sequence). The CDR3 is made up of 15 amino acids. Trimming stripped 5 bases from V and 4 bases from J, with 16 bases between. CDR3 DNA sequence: TGTGCCAGTAGTCTACGACAGGGAGGGTCAGATACGCAGTATTTT. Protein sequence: CASSLRQGGSDTQYF.

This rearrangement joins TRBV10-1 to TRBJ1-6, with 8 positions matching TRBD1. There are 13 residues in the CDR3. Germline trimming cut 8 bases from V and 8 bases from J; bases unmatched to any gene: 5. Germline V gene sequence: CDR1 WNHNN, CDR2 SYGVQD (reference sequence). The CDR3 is CASARGRDSPLHF. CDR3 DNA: TGCGCCAGCGCCAGGGGGCGTGATTCACCCCTCCACTTT.

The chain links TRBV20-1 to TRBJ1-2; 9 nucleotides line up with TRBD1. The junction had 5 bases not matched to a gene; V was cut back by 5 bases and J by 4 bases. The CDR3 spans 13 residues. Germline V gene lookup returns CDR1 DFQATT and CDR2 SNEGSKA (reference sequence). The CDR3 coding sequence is TGCAGTGCTGGGGGACAGGGAGGCTATGGCTACACCTTC. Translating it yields CSAGGQGGYGYTF.

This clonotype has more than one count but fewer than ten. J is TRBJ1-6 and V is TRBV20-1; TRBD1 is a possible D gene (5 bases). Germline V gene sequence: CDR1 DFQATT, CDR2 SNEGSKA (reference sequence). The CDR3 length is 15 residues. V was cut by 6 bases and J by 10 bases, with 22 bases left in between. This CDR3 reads CSAVGGVVSISPLHF. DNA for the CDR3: TGCAGTGCCGTGGGGGGGGTGGTATCAATCTCACCCCTCCACTTT.

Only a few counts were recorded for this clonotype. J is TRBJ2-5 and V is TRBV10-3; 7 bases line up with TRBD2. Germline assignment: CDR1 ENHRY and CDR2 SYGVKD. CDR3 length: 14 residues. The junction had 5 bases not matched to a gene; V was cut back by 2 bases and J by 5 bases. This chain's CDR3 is CAISERGEKETQYF. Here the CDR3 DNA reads TGTGCCATCAGTGAGCGGGGGGAGAAGGAGACCCAGTACTTC.

CDR3 bases: TGTGCCAGCAGTGGGGACAGCTATGGCTACACCTTC. This translates into CASSGDSYGYTF. The gene calls are TRBV12-3 or TRBV12-4 and TRBJ1-2, with 7 bases lining up with TRBD1. The J segment lost 4 bases and the V segment lost 5 bases, leaving 1 base of the junction unmatched. The CDR3 loop spans 12 amino acids.

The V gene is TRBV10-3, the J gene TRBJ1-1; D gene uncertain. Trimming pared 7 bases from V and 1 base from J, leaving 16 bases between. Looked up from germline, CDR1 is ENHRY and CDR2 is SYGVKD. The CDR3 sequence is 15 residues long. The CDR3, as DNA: TGTGCCATCACCCAGGCTCCGTACCAGAACACTGAAGCTTTCTTT. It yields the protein CAITQAPYQNTEAFF.

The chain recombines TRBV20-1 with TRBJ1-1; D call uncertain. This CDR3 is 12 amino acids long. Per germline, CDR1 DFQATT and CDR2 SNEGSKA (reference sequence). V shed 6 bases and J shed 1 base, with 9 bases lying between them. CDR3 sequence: CSAHRRNTEAFF. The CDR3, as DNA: TGCAGTGCCCATCGGCGGAACACTGAAGCTTTCTTT.

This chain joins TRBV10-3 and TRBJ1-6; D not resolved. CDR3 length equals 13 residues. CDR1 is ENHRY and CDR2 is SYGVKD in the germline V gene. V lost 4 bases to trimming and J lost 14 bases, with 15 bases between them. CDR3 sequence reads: CAISGVKVETLHF. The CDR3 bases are TGTGCCATCAGTGGCGTTAAGGTGGAAACCCTCCACTTT.